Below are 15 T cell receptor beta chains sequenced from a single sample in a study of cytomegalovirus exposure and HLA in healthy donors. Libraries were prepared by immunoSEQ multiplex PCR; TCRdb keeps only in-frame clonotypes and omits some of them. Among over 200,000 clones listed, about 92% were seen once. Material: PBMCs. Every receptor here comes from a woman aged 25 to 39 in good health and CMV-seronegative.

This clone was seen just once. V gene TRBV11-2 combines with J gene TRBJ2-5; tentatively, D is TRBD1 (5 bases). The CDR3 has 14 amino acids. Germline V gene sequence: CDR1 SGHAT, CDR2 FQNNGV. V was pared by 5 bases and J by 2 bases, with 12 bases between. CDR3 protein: CASSVQVFQETQYF. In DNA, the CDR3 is TGTGCCAGCAGCGTACAGGTTTTTCAAGAGACCCAGTACTTC.

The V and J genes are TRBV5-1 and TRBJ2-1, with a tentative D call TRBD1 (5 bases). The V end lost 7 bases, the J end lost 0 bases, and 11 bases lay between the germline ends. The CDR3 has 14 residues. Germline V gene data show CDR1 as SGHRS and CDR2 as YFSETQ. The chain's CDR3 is CASSRQSSYNEQFF. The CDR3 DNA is TGCGCCAGCTCCAGACAGAGCTCCTACAATGAGCAGTTCTTC.

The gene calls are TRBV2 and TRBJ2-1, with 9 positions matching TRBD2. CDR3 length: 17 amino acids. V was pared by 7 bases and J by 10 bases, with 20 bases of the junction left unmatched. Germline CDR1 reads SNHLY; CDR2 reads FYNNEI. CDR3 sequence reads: CASTGSSGTRSLREQFF. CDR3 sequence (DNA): TGTGCCAGCACGGGTTCTAGCGGGACGAGGTCCCTCAGGGAGCAGTTCTTC.

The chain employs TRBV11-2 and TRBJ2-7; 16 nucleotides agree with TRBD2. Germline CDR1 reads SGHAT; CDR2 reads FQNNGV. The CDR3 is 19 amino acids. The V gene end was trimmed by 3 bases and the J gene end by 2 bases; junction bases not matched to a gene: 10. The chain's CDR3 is CASSFVHRGTSGRAYEQYF. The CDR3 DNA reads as TGTGCCAGCAGCTTTGTACACCGAGGGACTAGCGGGAGGGCCTACGAGCAGTACTTC.

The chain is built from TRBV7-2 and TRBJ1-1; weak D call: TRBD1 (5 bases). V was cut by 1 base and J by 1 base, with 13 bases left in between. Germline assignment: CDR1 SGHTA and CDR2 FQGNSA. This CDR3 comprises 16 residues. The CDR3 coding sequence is TGTGCCAGCAGCTTAGAATTGGGGCAGGGGAACACTGAAGCTTTCTTT. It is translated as CASSLELGQGNTEAFF.

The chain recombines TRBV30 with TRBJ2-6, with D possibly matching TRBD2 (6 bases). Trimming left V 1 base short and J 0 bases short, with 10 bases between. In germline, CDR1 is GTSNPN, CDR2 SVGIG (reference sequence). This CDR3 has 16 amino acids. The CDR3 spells CAWSAGGDSGANVLTF. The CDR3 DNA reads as TGTGCCTGGAGTGCAGGCGGGGACTCTGGGGCCAACGTCCTGACTTTC.

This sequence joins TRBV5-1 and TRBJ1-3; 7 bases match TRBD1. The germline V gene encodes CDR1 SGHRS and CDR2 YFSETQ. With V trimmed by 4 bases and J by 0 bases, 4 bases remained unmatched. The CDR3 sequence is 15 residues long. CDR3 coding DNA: TGCGCCAGCAGCGGGGGACAGACCTCTGGAAACACCATATATTTT. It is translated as CASSGGQTSGNTIYF.

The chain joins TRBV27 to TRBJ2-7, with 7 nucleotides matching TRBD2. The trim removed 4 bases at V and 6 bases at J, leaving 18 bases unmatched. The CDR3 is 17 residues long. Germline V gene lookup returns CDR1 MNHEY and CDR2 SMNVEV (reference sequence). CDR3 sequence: CASSWGLVGGPGTEQYF. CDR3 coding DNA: TGTGCCAGCAGTTGGGGTTTAGTGGGAGGGCCAGGAACCGAGCAGTACTTC.

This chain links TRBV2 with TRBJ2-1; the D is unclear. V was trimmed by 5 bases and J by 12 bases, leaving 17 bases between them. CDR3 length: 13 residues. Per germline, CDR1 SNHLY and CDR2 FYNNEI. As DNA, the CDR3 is TGTGCCAGCAGTCCCGCCTATGGTCCGCGGCAGTTCTTC. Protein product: CASSPAYGPRQFF.

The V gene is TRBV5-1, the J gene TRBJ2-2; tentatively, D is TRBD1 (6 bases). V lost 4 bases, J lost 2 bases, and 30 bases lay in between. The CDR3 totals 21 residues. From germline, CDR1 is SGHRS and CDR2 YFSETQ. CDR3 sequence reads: CASSPGHRAGTSLFNTGELFF. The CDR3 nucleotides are TGCGCCAGCAGCCCGGGACACCGGGCCGGTACGTCTTTATTTAACACCGGGGAGCTGTTTTTT.

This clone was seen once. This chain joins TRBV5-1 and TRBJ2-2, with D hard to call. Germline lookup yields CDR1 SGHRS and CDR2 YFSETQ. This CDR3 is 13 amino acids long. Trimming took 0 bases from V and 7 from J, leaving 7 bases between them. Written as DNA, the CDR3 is TGCGCCAGCAGCTTGGAGACGGTCGGGGAGCTGTTTTTT. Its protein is CASSLETVGELFF.

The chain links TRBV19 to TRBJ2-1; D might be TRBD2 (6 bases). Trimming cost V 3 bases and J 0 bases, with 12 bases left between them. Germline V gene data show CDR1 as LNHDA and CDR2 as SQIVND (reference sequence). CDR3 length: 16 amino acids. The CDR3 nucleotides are TGTGCCAGTAGTATCGGGTGGGAGGCCTCCTACAATGAGCAGTTCTTC. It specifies CASSIGWEASYNEQFF. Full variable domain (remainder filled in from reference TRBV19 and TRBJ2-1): DGGITQSPKYLFRKEGQNVTLSCEQNLNHDAMYWYRQDPGQGLRLIYYSQIVNDFQKGDIAEGYSVSREKKESFPLTVTSAQKNPTAFYLCASSIGWEASYNEQFFGPGTRLTVL.

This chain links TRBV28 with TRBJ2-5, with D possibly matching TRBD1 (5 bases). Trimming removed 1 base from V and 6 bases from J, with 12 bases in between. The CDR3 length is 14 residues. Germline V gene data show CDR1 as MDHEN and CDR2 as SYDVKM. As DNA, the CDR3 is TGTGCCAGCAGTTTATCAGGGAACGTGCAGACCCAGTACTTC. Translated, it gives CASSLSGNVQTQYF.

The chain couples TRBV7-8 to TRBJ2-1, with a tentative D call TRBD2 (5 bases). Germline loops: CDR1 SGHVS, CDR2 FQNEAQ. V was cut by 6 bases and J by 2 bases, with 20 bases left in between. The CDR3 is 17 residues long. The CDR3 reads CASRFLSVPSPYNEQFF. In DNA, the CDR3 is TGTGCCAGCAGATTCCTTAGCGTCCCTTCTCCCTACAATGAGCAGTTCTTC.

CDR3 amino acids: CASSQQGNGDEQFF. CDR3 DNA sequence: TGTGCCAGCTCACAACAGGGAAACGGTGATGAGCAGTTCTTC. The chain couples TRBV18 to TRBJ2-1, with a weak D call TRBD1 (6 bases). Per germline, CDR1 KGHSH and CDR2 LQKENI. The CDR3 sequence is 14 residues long. V lost 4 bases and J 8 bases, leaving 15 bases between the germline ends.